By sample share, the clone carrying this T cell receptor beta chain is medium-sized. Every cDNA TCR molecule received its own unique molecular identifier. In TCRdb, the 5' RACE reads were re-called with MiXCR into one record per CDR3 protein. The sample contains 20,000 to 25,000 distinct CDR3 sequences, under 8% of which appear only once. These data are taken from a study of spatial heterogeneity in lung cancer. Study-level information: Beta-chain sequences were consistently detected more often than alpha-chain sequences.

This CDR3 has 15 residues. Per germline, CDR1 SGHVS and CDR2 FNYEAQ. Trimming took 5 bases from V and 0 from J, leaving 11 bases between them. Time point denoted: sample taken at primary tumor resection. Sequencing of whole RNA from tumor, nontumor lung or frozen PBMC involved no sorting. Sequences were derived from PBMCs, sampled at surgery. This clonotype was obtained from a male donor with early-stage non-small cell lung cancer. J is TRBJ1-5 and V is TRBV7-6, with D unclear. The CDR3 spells CASSPFQNSNQPQHF. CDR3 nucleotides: TGTGCCAGCAGCCCATTTCAAAATAGCAATCAGCCCCAGCATTTT.